The 10 T cell receptor beta chains in this list originate from one sample, sequenced in a study of blood T cell repertoires in COVID-19. TCRdb keeps only in-frame clones here, not all; method: immunoSEQ multiplex PCR. The data contain 150,000 to 200,000 clones, around 87% of them singletons. Material for sequencing was peripheral blood. These receptors were collected from a woman in her 70s with COVID-19, enrolled during active disease.

This clone occurred a few times. The chain joins TRBV3-1 (or the pseudogene TRBV3-2) to TRBJ2-7, with D tentatively TRBD1 (6 bases). The CDR3 contains 15 residues. Deletions cut 8 bases from V and 2 bases from J, with 19 bases between. Germline values: CDR1 LGHDT, CDR2 YNNKEL (reference sequence). The CDR3 nucleotides are TGTGCCAGCGCCCGAGTTTGGGACACCCCCTACGAGCAGTACTTC. It codes for CASARVWDTPYEQYF.

This clone appeared a few times. The CDR3 DNA reads as TGCGCCAGCAGCTTGGGTTCACCCCTAGGTGAGCAGTTCTTC. Amino acids: CASSLGSPLGEQFF. The gene calls are TRBV5-1 and TRBJ2-1; D gene ambiguous. V lost 0 bases and J lost 9, with 13 bases in between. In germline, CDR1 is SGHRS, CDR2 YFSETQ. The CDR3 is 14 residues long.

V is TRBV7-9 and J is TRBJ2-1; 13 bases align to TRBD2. In germline, CDR1 is SEHNR, CDR2 FQNEAQ (reference sequence). Unmatched junction bases numbered 5, after V lost 0 bases and J lost 6 bases. This CDR3 is built from 17 residues. The CDR3 bases are TGTGCCAGCAGCTTAGCGCTAGGACTAGCGGGAGTCAATGAGCAGTTCTTC. Protein sequence: CASSLALGLAGVNEQFF.

This chain uses TRBV9 with TRBJ1-4; the D gene is possibly TRBD1 (5 bases). The V gene lost 4 bases and the J gene lost 8 bases, with 27 bases spanning the gap. Germline CDR1 reads SGDLS; CDR2 reads YYNGEE. CDR3 length: 18 amino acids. CDR3 bases: TGTGCCAGCAGCCTTCGTGCCCAGGGTGACGTCGGGCGGGAAAAACTGTTTTTT. Its protein product is CASSLRAQGDVGREKLFF.

The chain carries TRBV11-2 and TRBJ2-4, with D perhaps matching TRBD2 (5 bases). The ends were cut back, 1 base at V and 7 bases at J, with 11 bases in the middle. The CDR3 loop spans 14 amino acids. CDR1 and CDR2 from the germline V gene are SGHAT and FQNNGV. In nucleotides, the CDR3 is TGTGCCAGCAGCTTAGCACTGGGGAGCAACATTCAGTACTTC. Amino acid sequence: CASSLALGSNIQYF.

This sequence joins TRBV15 and TRBJ2-7, with 8 bases lining up with TRBD2. The CDR3 totals 13 residues. The germline V gene has CDR1 LNHNV and CDR2 YYDKDF (reference sequence). Trimming cost V 11 bases and J 6 bases; bases outside gene matches: 12. The CDR3 DNA reads as TGTGCCGCTAGCCCGGGGGGGCCTTCCGAGCAGTACTTC. Amino acids: CAASPGGPSEQYF.

The CDR3 sequence: CATGLGETQYF. As DNA, the CDR3 is TGTGCCACCGGACTTGGAGAGACCCAGTACTTC. The genes are TRBV2 and TRBJ2-5, with D perhaps TRBD2 (5 bases). Per the germline V gene, CDR1 is SNHLY and CDR2 is FYNNEI. The CDR3 covers 11 residues. Trimming pared 10 bases from V and 4 bases from J, leaving 10 bases between.

The V and J genes are TRBV9 and TRBJ1-2; the D gene is possibly TRBD1 (6 bases). Per germline, CDR1 SGDLS and CDR2 YYNGEE. Between the trimmed V and J ends, which lost 0 bases and 2 bases, there was a span of 11 bases. CDR3 length: 15 residues. CDR3 nucleotides: TGTGCCAGCAGCGTAGGAAGGGACAACAACTATGGCTACACCTTC. Translating gives CASSVGRDNNYGYTF. Complete variable domain (other parts from reference TRBV9 and TRBJ1-2): DSGVTQTPKHLITATGQRVTLRCSPRSGDLSVYWYQQSLDQGLQFLIQYYNGEERAKGNILERFSAQQFPDLHSELNLSSLELGDSALYFCASSVGRDNNYGYTFGSGTRLTVV.

CDR3 nucleotides: TGTGCCAGCAGCAGGGGGGTAGGAAACACCATATATTTT. Amino acid sequence: CASSRGVGNTIYF. The chain joins TRBV28 to TRBJ1-3; 7 nucleotides agree with TRBD1. The junction had 3 bases not matched to a gene; V was cut back by 6 bases and J by 4 bases. The CDR3 covers 13 residues. Germline assignment: CDR1 MDHEN and CDR2 SYDVKM.

This chain connects TRBV28 to TRBJ2-7; maybe TRBD1 (5 bases). Trimming pared 0 bases from V and 3 bases from J, leaving 6 bases between. The germline V gene encodes CDR1 MDHEN and CDR2 SYDVKM. The CDR3 is 13 residues long. This CDR3 is CASSLWGHYEQYF. The CDR3 DNA sequence: TGTGCCAGCAGTTTATGGGGGCACTACGAGCAGTACTTC.